This T cell receptor (beta chain) stems from a study of shared clonotypes between healthy human individuals. Study-level information: A few men and a couple of women, aged 18 to 49, were donors. Broader study findings: Among the subsets, naive ones generally showed larger estimated richness than memory ones. Generation probabilities of non-shared clonotypes were lower (relative to those shared by all four donors).

The assay used deep level. Data came from immunoSEQ multiplex PCR; TCRdb stores just in-frame clones and leaves some out. The sample consists of approximately 710,000 clones, around 90% of them appearing once. Germline CDR1 MNHEY, CDR2 SVGAGI. The CDR3 loop spans 16 amino acids. V was cut by 0 bases and J by 6 bases, with 14 bases left in between. A remark on this clone: Its cognate antigen is unknown.

This clonotype originated in a man in his late teens or twenties in good health. Some clones in this sample may be carry-over from other donors' samples. Sequencing was done on a sample of memory CD8+ T cells from PBMCs. The subset: CD45RO+ cells pooled with CCR7-negative TemRA cells. The V and J genes are TRBV6-5 and TRBJ2-2; perhaps D is TRBD1 or TRBD2 (5 bases each). CDR3 DNA sequence: TGTGCCAGCAGTTACTCGAGAGGGGTTTCCCCCGGGGAGCTGTTTTTT. As protein: CASSYSRGVSPGELFF.